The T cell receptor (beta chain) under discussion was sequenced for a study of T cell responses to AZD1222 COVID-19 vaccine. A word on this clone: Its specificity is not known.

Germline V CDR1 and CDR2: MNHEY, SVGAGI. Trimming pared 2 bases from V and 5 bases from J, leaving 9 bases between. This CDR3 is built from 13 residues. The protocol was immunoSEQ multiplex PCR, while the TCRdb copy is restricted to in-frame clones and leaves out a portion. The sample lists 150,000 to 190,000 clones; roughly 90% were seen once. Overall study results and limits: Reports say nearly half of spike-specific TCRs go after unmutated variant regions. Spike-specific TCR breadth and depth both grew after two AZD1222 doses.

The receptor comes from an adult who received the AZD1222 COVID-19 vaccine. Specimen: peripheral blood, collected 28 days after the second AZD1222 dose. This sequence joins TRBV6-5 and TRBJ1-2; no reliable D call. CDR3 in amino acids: CASSYGSYYGYTF. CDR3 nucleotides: TGTGCCAGCAGTTACGGTAGCTATTATGGCTACACCTTC.